Following are 32 T cell receptor beta chains from one sample sequenced in a study of shared clonotypes between healthy human individuals. Data came from immunoSEQ multiplex PCR; TCRdb stores just in-frame clones and leaves some out. Seen here are roughly 1,500,000 clones, approximately 98% observed once, and the top ten hold roughly 0.42%. The sample consisted of naive CD4+ T cells sorted from blood. Subset: CD45RA+ positively selected. Receptors were obtained from a man aged 30 to 45 in good health.

The chain joins TRBV19 to TRBJ2-6; 10 nucleotides line up with TRBD1. This CDR3 is built from 17 residues. The germline V gene has CDR1 LNHDA and CDR2 SQIVND (reference sequence). V lost 3 bases to trimming and J lost 0 bases; unmatched junction nucleotides: 2. The CDR3 region is CASSIRQGASGANVLTF. The CDR3 DNA follows: TGTGCCAGTAGTATTAGACAGGGGGCCTCTGGGGCCAACGTCCTGACTTTC.

In regard to this clone: The same CDR3 can be traced to other DNA sequences in this sample. The genes are TRBV29-1 and TRBJ1-1; D is undetermined. Looked up from germline, CDR1 is SQVTM and CDR2 is ANQGSEA. This CDR3 is built from 8 residues. V was pared by 0 bases and J by 10 bases, with 0 bases between. CDR3 in amino acids: CSVEEAFF. The CDR3 DNA sequence: TGCAGCGTTGAAGAAGCTTTCTTT.

The chain combines TRBV18 with TRBJ2-2; D call uncertain. The CDR3 length is 17 residues. Germline CDR1 is KGHSH and CDR2 is LQKENI. Between the trimmed V and J ends, which lost 4 bases and 2 bases, there was a span of 17 bases. DNA of the CDR3: TGTGCCAGCTCACTTATAGCCGCCTCTGACAACACCGGGGAGCTGTTTTTT. This encodes CASSLIAASDNTGELFF.

The rearrangement uses TRBV7-9 and TRBJ2-1, with 8 positions matching TRBD2. The V and J ends lost 2 bases and 6 bases, in that order; junction bases with no gene match: 6. The CDR3 sequence is 15 residues long. CDR1 SEHNR and CDR2 FQNEAQ come from the germline V gene (reference sequence). For the CDR3, the DNA is TGTGCCAGCAGCTTAATGGCCGGGACTAGCAATGAGCAGTTCTTC. This translates into CASSLMAGTSNEQFF.

This rearrangement joins TRBV7-3 to TRBJ2-3, with no clear D. Germline assignment: CDR1 SGHTA and CDR2 FQGTGA. This CDR3 spans 14 amino acids. V gave up 5 bases and J gave up 7 bases, with 16 bases separating them. The CDR3 sequence: CASSQQIDWNTQYF. The CDR3 DNA reads as TGTGCCAGCAGCCAACAAATCGACTGGAATACGCAGTATTTT.

A word on this clone: The junction departs from the called germline gene at one end, perhaps through a read error. This CDR3 is CSVSPGYLF. The CDR3 DNA reads TGCAGCGTTAGTCCGGGGTACCTCTTC. The genes are TRBV29-1 and TRBJ2-7; D may be TRBD2 (5 bases). Looked up from germline, CDR1 is SQVTM and CDR2 is ANQGSEA. CDR3 size: 9 residues.

The chain uses TRBV6-1 and TRBJ2-7; D call uncertain. V was cut by 0 bases and J by 4 bases, with 4 bases left in between. This CDR3 has 12 residues. The germline CDR1 and CDR2 sequences are MNHNS and SASEGT. CDR3 in amino acids: CASSEATYEQYF. The CDR3 coding sequence is TGTGCCAGCAGTGAAGCTACATACGAGCAGTACTTC.

Remarks on this clone: Other nucleotide sequences from this sample produce the same CDR3. DNA for the CDR3: TGTGCCACCAGCAGAGACCCGAGGGATACGCAGTATTTT. This gives the protein CATSRDPRDTQYF. This chain links TRBV15 with TRBJ2-3; D uncertain. Trimming took off 0 bases at V and 6 bases at J, with 7 bases between the two ends. CDR1 LNHNV and CDR2 YYDKDF come from the germline V gene (reference sequence). The length of the CDR3 is 13 residues.

The V and J genes are TRBV7-3 and TRBJ2-2, with a possible D match to TRBD1 (5 bases). Germline V CDR1 and CDR2: SGHTA, FQGTGA. Trimming took 2 bases from V and 5 from J, leaving 18 bases between them. This CDR3 is 17 amino acids long. The CDR3 spells CASSLVALQGNTGELFF. The CDR3 DNA sequence: TGTGCCAGCAGCTTAGTGGCGCTTCAGGGTAATACCGGGGAGCTGTTTTTT. The whole variable domain, filled in from reference TRBV7-3 and TRBJ2-2, reads GAGVSQTPSNKVTEKGKYVELRCDPISGHTALYWYRQSLGQGPEFLIYFQGTGAADDSGLPNDRFFAVRPEGSVSTLKIQRTERGDSAVYLCASSLVALQGNTGELFFGEGSRLTVL.

The chain couples TRBV5-4 to TRBJ2-3; tentative D call: TRBD2 (6 bases). The V gene lost 4 bases and the J gene lost 0 bases, with 9 bases spanning the gap. The CDR3 covers 14 residues. CDR1 and CDR2 (germline): SGHNT, YYREEE (reference sequence). The CDR3 nucleotides read TGTGCCAGCAGCCCCGGGACTAGCACAGATACGCAGTATTTT. Translating it yields CASSPGTSTDTQYF.

The V call is TRBV9, the J call TRBJ2-3, with D possibly TRBD1 on 6 matching bases. CDR3 size: 16 residues. Per germline, CDR1 SGDLS and CDR2 YYNGEE. With 4 bases removed from V and 0 bases from J, the gap between germline ends came to 15 bases. The CDR3 bases are TGTGCCAGCAGCCAGGGACATCGTGTTAGCACAGATACGCAGTATTTT. Protein: CASSQGHRVSTDTQYF.

About this clone itself: The sample carries other DNA sequences with the same CDR3. The chain joins TRBV5-1 to TRBJ2-1; D uncertain. There are 14 residues in the CDR3. Germline V gene lookup returns CDR1 SGHRS and CDR2 YFSETQ. V was pared by 2 bases and J by 1 base, with 7 bases between. CDR3 in DNA: TGCGCCAGCAGCTTCCGGGTTTCCTACAATGAGCAGTTCTTC. It yields the protein CASSFRVSYNEQFF.

The V gene is TRBV7-2, the J gene TRBJ2-7; D is possibly TRBD1 (5 bases). V was trimmed by 1 base and J by 6 bases, leaving 13 bases between them. CDR1 and CDR2 from the germline V gene are SGHTA and FQGNSA. This CDR3 has 14 amino acids. The CDR3 sequence: CASSLVGRVSEQYF. The DNA for the CDR3 is TGTGCCAGCAGCTTAGTTGGCAGGGTCAGCGAGCAGTACTTC.

The rearrangement uses TRBV2 and TRBJ2-1; TRBD1 might be the D (5 bases). Germline values: CDR1 SNHLY, CDR2 FYNNEI. There are 11 residues in the CDR3. V dropped 4 bases and J dropped 9 bases, with 7 bases sitting between them. The CDR3: CASSGRGEQFF. In DNA, the CDR3 is TGTGCCAGCAGTGGTAGGGGTGAGCAGTTCTTC. The full variable domain, with the rest looked up from reference TRBV2 and TRBJ2-1, is EPEVTQTPSHQVTQMGQEVILRCVPISNHLYFYWYRQILGQKVEFLVSFYNNEISEKSEIFDDQFSVERPDGSNFTLKIRSTKLEDSAMYFCASSGRGEQFFGPGTRLTVL.

V is TRBV18 and J is TRBJ2-7; D is perhaps TRBD1 (5 bases). The CDR3 sequence is 14 residues long. V was cut by 4 bases and J by 3 bases, with 13 bases left in between. Germline values: CDR1 KGHSH, CDR2 LQKENI. CDR3 nucleotides: TGTGCCAGCTCACTACAGGTGGGGCTCTACGAGCAGTACTTC. This codes for CASSLQVGLYEQYF.

The chain uses TRBV5-1 and TRBJ2-3; the D is unclear. The germline V gene has CDR1 SGHRS and CDR2 YFSETQ. The V end was cut by 2 bases, the J end by 5 bases, with 6 bases between. This CDR3 comprises 12 residues. CDR3 sequence: CASSFDGDTQYF. The DNA of the CDR3 is TGCGCCAGCAGCTTCGACGGAGATACGCAGTATTTT. Variable domain in full (rest from reference TRBV5-1 and TRBJ2-3): KAGVTQTPRYLIKTRGQQVTLSCSPISGHRSVSWYQQTPGQGLQFLFEYFSETQRNKGNFPGRFSGRQFSNSRSEMNVSTLELGDSALYLCASSFDGDTQYFGPGTRLTVL.

This chain uses TRBV5-4 with TRBJ1-5, with 8 bases aligning to TRBD1. The germline gives CDR1 SGHNT, CDR2 YYREEE (reference sequence). CDR3 length: 14 amino acids. J lost 5 bases, V lost 4 bases, and 5 bases had no gene match. The CDR3 sequence is CASSADRVDQPQHF. The DNA of the CDR3 is TGTGCCAGCAGCGCGGACAGGGTGGATCAGCCCCAGCATTTT.

V and J are TRBV5-1 and TRBJ2-7; 12 nucleotides line up with TRBD2. CDR1 is SGHRS and CDR2 is YFSETQ in the germline V gene. The CDR3 sequence is 16 residues long. V shed 0 bases and J 2 bases; nucleotides not matched to a gene: 3. This CDR3 reads CASSLARLAGAYEQYF. The CDR3 DNA is TGCGCCAGCAGCTTGGCCCGACTAGCGGGAGCCTACGAGCAGTACTTC.

This sequence joins TRBV19 and TRBJ2-7; D may match TRBD1 or TRBD2 (6 bases each). This CDR3 has 15 amino acids. Trimming left V 2 bases short and J 4 bases short, with 15 bases between. Germline loops: CDR1 LNHDA, CDR2 SQIVND (reference sequence). The CDR3 DNA is TGTGCCAGTAGTATAAGAGGAGGCGGGACATACGAGCAGTACTTC. Translated: CASSIRGGGTYEQYF.

The chain uses TRBV6-1 and TRBJ2-1, with 9 nucleotides matching TRBD2. After removal of 6 bases from V and 10 bases from J, the junction contained 13 bases not matched to a gene. The CDR3 covers 15 residues. Looked up from germline, CDR1 is MNHNS and CDR2 is SASEGT. In DNA, the CDR3 is TGTGCCAGCAGCGTCGACTTCCTCCTAGCGGGAGAGCAGTTCTTC. It yields the protein CASSVDFLLAGEQFF.

This chain uses TRBV10-3 with TRBJ1-5; the match to TRBD1 covers 9 bases. Germline V lookup: CDR1 ENHRY, CDR2 SYGVKD. The V segment lost 0 bases and the J segment 3 bases; nucleotides outside the gene matches: 3. This CDR3 comprises 16 residues. CDR3 sequence reads: CAISESQGAYNQPQHF. For the CDR3, the DNA is TGTGCCATCAGTGAGTCACAGGGGGCGTACAATCAGCCCCAGCATTTT.

This rearrangement joins TRBV18 to TRBJ2-5; D call uncertain. CDR1 is KGHSH and CDR2 is LQKENI in the germline V gene. This CDR3 comprises 12 residues. The V gene lost 4 bases and the J gene lost 5 bases, with 8 bases spanning the gap. As DNA, the CDR3 is TGTGCCAGCTCACTCTTGGGTGAGACCCAGTACTTC. Translation gives CASSLLGETQYF.

This chain connects TRBV5-5 to TRBJ2-7, with D hard to call. Per the germline V gene, CDR1 is SGHKS and CDR2 is YYEKEE (reference sequence). The CDR3 consists of 16 residues. V gave up 0 bases and J gave up 1 base, with 14 bases separating them. CDR3 DNA: TGTGCCAGCAGCTTGGCCGCGGTAGTGAGATCCTACGAGCAGTACTTC. It is translated as CASSLAAVVRSYEQYF.

The gene calls are TRBV2 and TRBJ1-5; tentative D call: TRBD1 (6 bases). V dropped 5 bases and J dropped 6 bases, with 17 bases sitting between them. This CDR3 comprises 15 residues. CDR1 is SNHLY and CDR2 is FYNNEI in the germline V gene. The CDR3 here is CASSRGARDGQPQHF. In nucleotides, the CDR3 is TGTGCCAGCAGTCGGGGGGCCAGGGATGGTCAGCCCCAGCATTTT.

The chain combines TRBV18 with TRBJ2-5, with D unresolved. The CDR3 has 15 residues. The germline CDR1 and CDR2 sequences are KGHSH and LQKENI. Trimming cost V 2 bases and J 2 bases, with 12 bases left between them. The CDR3, as DNA: TGTGCCAGCTCACCATCGGCCCTCGGACAAGAGACCCAGTACTTC. Amino acids: CASSPSALGQETQYF. Based on the CDR3 plus reference TRBV18 and TRBJ2-5, the full variable domain is NAGVMQNPRHLVRRRGQEARLRCSPMKGHSHVYWYRQLPEEGLKFMVYLQKENIIDESGMPKERFSAEFPKEGPSILRIQQVVRGDSAAYFCASSPSALGQETQYFGPGTRLLVL.

The rearrangement links TRBV4-1 to TRBJ1-2; 8 bases map to TRBD1. Germline V lookup: CDR1 MGHRA, CDR2 YSYEKL. V was pared by 1 base and J by 0 bases, with 1 base of the junction left unmatched. The CDR3 is 15 amino acids. The DNA for the CDR3 is TGCGCCAGCAGCCAAGGGACAGGGCCTAACTATGGCTACACCTTC. As protein: CASSQGTGPNYGYTF.

The sample holds one count of this clone. The V gene is TRBV7-2, the J gene TRBJ2-1; 7 positions agree with TRBD1. Germline loops: CDR1 SGHTA, CDR2 FQGNSA. This CDR3 region has 15 residues. With V trimmed by 7 bases and J by 6 bases, 12 bases remained unmatched. CDR3 loop: CASTQDPGGRNEQFF. The CDR3 nucleotides are TGTGCCAGCACCCAGGATCCAGGGGGTCGCAATGAGCAGTTCTTC.

The chain uses TRBV15 and TRBJ2-3; unclear D gene. Germline V gene lookup returns CDR1 LNHNV and CDR2 YYDKDF (reference sequence). The V end lost 0 bases, the J end lost 4 bases, and 17 bases lay between the germline ends. This CDR3 has 17 amino acids. The CDR3 is CATSRDQEFPGPDTQYF. CDR3 nucleotide sequence: TGTGCCACCAGCAGAGATCAAGAGTTCCCCGGGCCAGATACGCAGTATTTT.

The genes are TRBV5-1 and TRBJ2-7; weak D call: TRBD1 (5 bases). The CDR3 contains 15 residues. Trimming pared 3 bases from V and 4 bases from J, leaving 17 bases between. Per germline, CDR1 SGHRS and CDR2 YFSETQ. The CDR3, as DNA: TGCGCCAGCAGCTCGCATCAGGGTGTCAGGTACGAGCAGTACTTC. It is translated as CASSSHQGVRYEQYF. Using reference TRBV5-1 and TRBJ2-7 for the parts outside the CDR3, the full variable domain is KAGVTQTPRYLIKTRGQQVTLSCSPISGHRSVSWYQQTPGQGLQFLFEYFSETQRNKGNFPGRFSGRQFSNSRSEMNVSTLELGDSALYLCASSSHQGVRYEQYFGPGTRLTVT.

The chain has TRBV30 and TRBJ1-4, with D unresolved. The CDR3 has 11 amino acids. Trimming shortened V by 2 bases and J by 11 bases, and 9 bases separated the two germline ends. Germline V CDR1 and CDR2: GTSNPN, SVGIG (reference sequence). The CDR3 protein is CAWSFGEKLFF. The CDR3 DNA reads TGTGCCTGGAGTTTCGGGGAGAAACTGTTTTTT.

The chain recombines TRBV29-1 with TRBJ1-5, with TRBD1 identical over 7 bases. The ends lost 6 bases at V and 2 bases at J; junction bases unmatched: 10. Germline V gene data show CDR1 as SQVTM and CDR2 as ANQGSEA. The CDR3 totals 15 residues. The CDR3 here is CSVSTGSGGNQPQHF. The CDR3 region has the DNA TGCAGCGTCTCGACAGGGTCAGGTGGCAATCAGCCCCAGCATTTT.

This chain uses TRBV7-3 with TRBJ2-3, with TRBD1 matching over 7 bases. Germline loops: CDR1 SGHTA, CDR2 FQGTGA. V trimming: 5 bases; J trimming: 4 bases; junction bases outside the gene matches: 9. The CDR3 extends over 15 amino acids. DNA of the CDR3: TGTGCCAGCAGCGACCGACAGGGCTTCGCAGATACGCAGTATTTT. Its protein product is CASSDRQGFADTQYF.